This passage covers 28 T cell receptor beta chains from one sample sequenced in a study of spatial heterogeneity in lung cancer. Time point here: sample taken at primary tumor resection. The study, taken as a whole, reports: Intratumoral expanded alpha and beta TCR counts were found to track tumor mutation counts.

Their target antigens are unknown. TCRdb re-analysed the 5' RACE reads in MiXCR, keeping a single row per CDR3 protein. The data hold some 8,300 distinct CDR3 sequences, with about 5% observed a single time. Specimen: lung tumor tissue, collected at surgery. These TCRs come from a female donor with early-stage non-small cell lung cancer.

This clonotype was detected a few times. CDR3 bases: TGTGCCAGCAGTAGCGGGACATTCTACTACAATGAGCAGTTCTTC. Translated: CASSSGTFYYNEQFF. J is TRBJ2-1 and V is TRBV6-6; maybe TRBD2 (7 bases). Trimming removed 5 bases from V and 3 bases from J, with 14 bases in between. CDR3 length: 15 amino acids. Germline CDR1 MNHNY, CDR2 SVGAGI (reference sequence).

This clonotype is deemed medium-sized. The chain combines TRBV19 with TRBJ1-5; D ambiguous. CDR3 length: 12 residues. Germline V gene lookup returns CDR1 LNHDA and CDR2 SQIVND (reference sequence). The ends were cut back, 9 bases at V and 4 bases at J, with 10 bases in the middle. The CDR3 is CASRPGNQPQHF. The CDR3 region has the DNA TGTGCCAGCCGCCCGGGAAATCAGCCCCAGCATTTT.

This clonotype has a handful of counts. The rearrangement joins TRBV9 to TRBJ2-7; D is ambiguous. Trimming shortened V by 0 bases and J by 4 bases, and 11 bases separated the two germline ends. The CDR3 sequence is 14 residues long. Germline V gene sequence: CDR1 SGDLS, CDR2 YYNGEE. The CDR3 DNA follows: TGTGCCAGCAGCGTAGTAGACAACCCGTACGAGCAGTACTTC. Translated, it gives CASSVVDNPYEQYF.

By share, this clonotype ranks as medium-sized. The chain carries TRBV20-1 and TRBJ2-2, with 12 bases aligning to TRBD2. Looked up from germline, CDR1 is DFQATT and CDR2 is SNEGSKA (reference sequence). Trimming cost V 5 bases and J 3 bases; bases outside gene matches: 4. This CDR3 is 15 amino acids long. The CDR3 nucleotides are TGCAGTGCTTTAAGACTAGCGGGGGACACCGGGGAGCTGTTTTTT. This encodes CSALRLAGDTGELFF.

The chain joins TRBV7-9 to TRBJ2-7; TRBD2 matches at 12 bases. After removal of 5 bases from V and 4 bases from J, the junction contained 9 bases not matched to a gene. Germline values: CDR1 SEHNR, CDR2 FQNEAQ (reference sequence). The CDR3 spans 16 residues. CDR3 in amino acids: CASSILAGGPGYEQYF. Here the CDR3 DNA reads TGTGCCAGCAGCATCCTAGCGGGAGGGCCGGGGTACGAGCAGTACTTC.

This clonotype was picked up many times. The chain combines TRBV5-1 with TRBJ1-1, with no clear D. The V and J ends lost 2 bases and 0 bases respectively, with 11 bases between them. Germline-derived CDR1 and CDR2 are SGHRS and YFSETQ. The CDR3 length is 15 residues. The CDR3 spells CASSFMERVNTEAFF. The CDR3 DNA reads TGCGCCAGCAGCTTCATGGAAAGGGTGAACACTGAAGCTTTCTTT.

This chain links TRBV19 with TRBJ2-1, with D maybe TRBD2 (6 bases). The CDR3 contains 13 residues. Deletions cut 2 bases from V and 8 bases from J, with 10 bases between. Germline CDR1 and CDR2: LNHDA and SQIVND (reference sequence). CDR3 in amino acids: CASSIYGSHEQFF. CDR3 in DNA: TGTGCCAGTAGTATATACGGGAGCCATGAGCAGTTCTTC.

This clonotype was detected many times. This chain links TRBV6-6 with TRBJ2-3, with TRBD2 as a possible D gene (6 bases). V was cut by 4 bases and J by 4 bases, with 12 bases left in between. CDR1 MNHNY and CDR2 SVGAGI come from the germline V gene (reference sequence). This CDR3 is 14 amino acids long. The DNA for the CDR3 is TGTGCCAGCAGTTCACCAGGGAGGTCAGATACGCAGTATTTT. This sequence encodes CASSSPGRSDTQYF.

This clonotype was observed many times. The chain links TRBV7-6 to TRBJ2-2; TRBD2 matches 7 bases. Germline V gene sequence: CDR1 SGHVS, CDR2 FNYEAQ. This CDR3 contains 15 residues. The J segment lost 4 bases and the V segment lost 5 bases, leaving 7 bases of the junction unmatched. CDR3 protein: CASSPPTGGTGELFF. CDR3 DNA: TGTGCCAGCAGCCCCCCCACGGGGGGCACCGGGGAGCTGTTTTTT.

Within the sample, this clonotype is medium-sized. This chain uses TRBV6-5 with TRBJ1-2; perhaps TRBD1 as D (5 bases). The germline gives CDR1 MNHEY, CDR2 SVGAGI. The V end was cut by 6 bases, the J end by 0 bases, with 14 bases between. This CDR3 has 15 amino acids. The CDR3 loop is CASSTGGGTNYGYTF. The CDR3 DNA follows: TGTGCCAGCAGCACGGGGGGGGGAACTAACTATGGCTACACCTTC.

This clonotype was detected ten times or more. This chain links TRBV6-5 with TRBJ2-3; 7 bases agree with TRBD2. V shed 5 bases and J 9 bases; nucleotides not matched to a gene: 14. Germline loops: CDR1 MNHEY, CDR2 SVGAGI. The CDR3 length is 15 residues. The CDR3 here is CASSGEGTLSGTQYF. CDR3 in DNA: TGTGCCAGCAGTGGGGAGGGGACCCTATCAGGAACGCAGTATTTT.

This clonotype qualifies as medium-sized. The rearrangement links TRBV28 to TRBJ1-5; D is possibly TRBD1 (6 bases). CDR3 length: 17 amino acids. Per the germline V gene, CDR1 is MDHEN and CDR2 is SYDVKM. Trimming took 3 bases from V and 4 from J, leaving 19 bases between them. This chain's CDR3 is CASSLGAGTMRNQPQHF. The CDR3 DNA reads TGTGCCAGCAGTTTGGGGGCCGGGACAATGAGGAATCAGCCCCAGCATTTT.

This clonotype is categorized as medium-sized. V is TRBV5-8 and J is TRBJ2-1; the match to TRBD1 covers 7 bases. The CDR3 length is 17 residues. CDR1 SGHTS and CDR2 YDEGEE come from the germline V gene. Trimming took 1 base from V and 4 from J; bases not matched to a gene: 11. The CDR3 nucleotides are TGTGCCAGCAGCTTGAACAGGGGCCGGGATTTATACAATGAGCAGTTCTTC. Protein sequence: CASSLNRGRDLYNEQFF.

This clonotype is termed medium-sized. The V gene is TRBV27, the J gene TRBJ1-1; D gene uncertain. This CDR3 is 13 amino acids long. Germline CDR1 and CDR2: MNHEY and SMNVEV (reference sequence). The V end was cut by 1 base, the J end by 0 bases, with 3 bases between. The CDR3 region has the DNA TGTGCCAGCAGTTTATTAATGAACACTGAAGCTTTCTTT. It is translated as CASSLLMNTEAFF.

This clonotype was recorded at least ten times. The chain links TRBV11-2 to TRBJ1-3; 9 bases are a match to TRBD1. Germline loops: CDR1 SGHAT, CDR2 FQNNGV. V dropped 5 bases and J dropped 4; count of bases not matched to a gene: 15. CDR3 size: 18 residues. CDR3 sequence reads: CASSIRQGVSLSGNTIYF. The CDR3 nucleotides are TGTGCCAGCAGCATCCGACAGGGGGTTTCTTTGTCCGGAAACACCATATATTTT.

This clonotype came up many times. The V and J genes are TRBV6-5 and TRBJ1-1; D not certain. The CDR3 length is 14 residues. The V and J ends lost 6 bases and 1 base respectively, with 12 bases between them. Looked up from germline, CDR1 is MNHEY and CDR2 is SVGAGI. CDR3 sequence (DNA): TGTGCCAGCAGCGCGAAGGTAACGAACACTGAAGCTTTCTTT. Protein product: CASSAKVTNTEAFF.

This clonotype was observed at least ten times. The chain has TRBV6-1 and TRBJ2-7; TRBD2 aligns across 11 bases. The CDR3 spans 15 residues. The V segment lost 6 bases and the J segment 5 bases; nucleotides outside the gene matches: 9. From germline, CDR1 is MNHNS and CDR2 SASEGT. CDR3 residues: CASRGETSGKNEQYF. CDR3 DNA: TGTGCCAGCAGGGGGGAGACTAGCGGGAAAAACGAGCAGTACTTC.

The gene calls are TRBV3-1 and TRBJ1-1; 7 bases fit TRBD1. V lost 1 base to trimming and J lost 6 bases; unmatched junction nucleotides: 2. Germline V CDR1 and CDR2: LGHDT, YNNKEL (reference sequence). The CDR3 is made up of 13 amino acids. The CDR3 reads CASSQVGTAEAFF. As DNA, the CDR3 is TGTGCCAGCAGCCAAGTAGGGACAGCTGAAGCTTTCTTT.

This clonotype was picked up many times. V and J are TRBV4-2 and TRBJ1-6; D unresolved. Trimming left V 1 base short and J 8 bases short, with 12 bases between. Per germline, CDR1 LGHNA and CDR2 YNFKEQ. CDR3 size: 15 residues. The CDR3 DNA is TGTGCCAGCAGCCAAGGGTCGGCGGGGTATTCACCCCTCCACTTT. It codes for CASSQGSAGYSPLHF.

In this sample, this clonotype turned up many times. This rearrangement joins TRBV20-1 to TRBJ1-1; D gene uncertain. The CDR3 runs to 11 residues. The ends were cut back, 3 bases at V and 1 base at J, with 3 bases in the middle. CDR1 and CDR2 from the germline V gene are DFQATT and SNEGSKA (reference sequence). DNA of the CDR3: TGCAGTGCTAGCTGGAACACTGAAGCTTTCTTT. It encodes CSASWNTEAFF.

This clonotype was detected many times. The CDR3 nucleotides read TGTGCCAGCAGCCCGACTAGCGGGAGAGAGGAGCAGTACTTC. As protein: CASSPTSGREEQYF. The chain couples TRBV5-4 to TRBJ2-7; 12 nucleotides line up with TRBD2. Germline CDR1 and CDR2: SGHNT and YYREEE (reference sequence). The CDR3 contains 14 residues. The J segment lost 7 bases and the V segment lost 4 bases, leaving 6 bases of the junction unmatched.

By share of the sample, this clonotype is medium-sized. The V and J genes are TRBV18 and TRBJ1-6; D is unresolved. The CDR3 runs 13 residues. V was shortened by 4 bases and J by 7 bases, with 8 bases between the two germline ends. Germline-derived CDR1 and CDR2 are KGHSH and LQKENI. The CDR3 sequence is CASSQEENSPLHF. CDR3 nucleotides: TGTGCCAGCTCACAGGAGGAGAATTCACCCCTCCACTTT.

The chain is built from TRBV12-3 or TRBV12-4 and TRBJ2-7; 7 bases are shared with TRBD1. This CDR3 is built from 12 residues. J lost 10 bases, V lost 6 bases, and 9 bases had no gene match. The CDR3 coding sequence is TGTGCCAGCAGATCGGGACAGTTTACCCAGTACTTC. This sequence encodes CASRSGQFTQYF.

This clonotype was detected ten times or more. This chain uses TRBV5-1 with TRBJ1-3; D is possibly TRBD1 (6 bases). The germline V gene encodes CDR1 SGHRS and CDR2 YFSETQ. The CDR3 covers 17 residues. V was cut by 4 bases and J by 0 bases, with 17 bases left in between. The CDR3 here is CASSPDPSGDSGNTIYF. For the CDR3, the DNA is TGCGCCAGCAGCCCCGACCCGTCAGGGGACTCTGGAAACACCATATATTTT.

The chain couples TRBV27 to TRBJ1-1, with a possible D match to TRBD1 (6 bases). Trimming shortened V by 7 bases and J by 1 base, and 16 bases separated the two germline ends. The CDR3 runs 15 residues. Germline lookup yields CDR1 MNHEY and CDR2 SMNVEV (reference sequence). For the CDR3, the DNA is TGTGCCAGCAAGGCCCCCCTGACAGGGAACACTGAAGCTTTCTTT. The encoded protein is CASKAPLTGNTEAFF.

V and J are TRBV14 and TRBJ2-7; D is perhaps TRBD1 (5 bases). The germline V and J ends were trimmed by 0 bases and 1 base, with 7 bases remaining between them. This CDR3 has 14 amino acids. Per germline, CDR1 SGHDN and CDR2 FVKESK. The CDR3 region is CASSQDGASYEQYF. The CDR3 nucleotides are TGTGCCAGCAGCCAAGATGGGGCATCCTACGAGCAGTACTTC.

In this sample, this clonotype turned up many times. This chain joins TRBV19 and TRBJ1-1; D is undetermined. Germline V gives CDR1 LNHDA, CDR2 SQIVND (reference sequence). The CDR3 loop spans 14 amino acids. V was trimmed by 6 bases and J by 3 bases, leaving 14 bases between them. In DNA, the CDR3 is TGTGCCAGTAGAACGGCTGGATCCTACACTGAAGCTTTCTTT. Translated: CASRTAGSYTEAFF.

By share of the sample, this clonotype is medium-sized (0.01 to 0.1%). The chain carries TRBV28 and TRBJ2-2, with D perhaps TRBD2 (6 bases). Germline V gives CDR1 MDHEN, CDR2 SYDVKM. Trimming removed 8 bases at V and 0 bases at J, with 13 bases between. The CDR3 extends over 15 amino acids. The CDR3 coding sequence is TGTGCCAGCTGCTTCGGAGGGGCGAACACCGGGGAGCTGTTTTTT. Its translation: CASCFGGANTGELFF. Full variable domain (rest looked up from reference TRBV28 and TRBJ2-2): DVKVTQSSRYLVKRTGEKVFLECVQDMDHENMFWYRQDPGLGLRLIYFSYDVKMKEKGDIPEGYSVSREKKERFSLILESASTNQTSMYLCASCFGGANTGELFFGEGSRLTVL.